This T cell receptor beta chain was documented in a study of blood T cells in healthy people across ages. Points from the study as a whole: The authors considered diversity estimates from one million T cells to be underestimates.

V gave up 7 bases and J gave up 1 base, with 12 bases separating them. There are 13 residues in the CDR3. Per the germline V gene, CDR1 is SQVTM and CDR2 is ANQGSEA. Only a few counts were recorded for this clonotype. Its antigen is unknown. PCR was performed a second time for roughly 6 to 12 cycles using a sample-barcoded 5' primer and a J-beta primer mix. TCRdb used MiXCR to reprocess the 5' RACE reads, holding one entry per CDR3 protein. Of under 1,100,000 distinct CDR3 sequences in the sample, under 30% were seen once. These data also featured in a second study, about T cells of mothers and their children. From that study: Sample barcodes and 2-4 random nucleotides were added by the M1S primer of the second PCR.

The TCR sequence derives from a girl aged 2-10 years in good health. V usage is TRBV29-1 and J usage is TRBJ2-3, with D uncertain. Sequencing was done on a sample of blood. The CDR3 region has the DNA TGCAGCGCCCGGACGGTAGGCACAGATACGCAGTATTTT. It codes for CSARTVGTDTQYF.